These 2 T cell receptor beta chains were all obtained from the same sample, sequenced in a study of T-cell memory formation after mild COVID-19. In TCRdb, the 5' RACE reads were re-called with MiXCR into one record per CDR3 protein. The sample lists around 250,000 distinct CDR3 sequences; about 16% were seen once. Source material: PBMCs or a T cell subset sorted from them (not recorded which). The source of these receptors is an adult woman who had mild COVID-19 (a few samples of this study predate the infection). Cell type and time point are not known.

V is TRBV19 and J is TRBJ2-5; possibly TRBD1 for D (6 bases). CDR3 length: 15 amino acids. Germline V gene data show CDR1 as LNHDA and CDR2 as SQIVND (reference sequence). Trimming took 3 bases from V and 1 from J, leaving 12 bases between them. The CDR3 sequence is CASSISGQGQETQYF. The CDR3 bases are TGTGCCAGTAGTATTTCGGGACAAGGCCAAGAGACCCAGTACTTC.

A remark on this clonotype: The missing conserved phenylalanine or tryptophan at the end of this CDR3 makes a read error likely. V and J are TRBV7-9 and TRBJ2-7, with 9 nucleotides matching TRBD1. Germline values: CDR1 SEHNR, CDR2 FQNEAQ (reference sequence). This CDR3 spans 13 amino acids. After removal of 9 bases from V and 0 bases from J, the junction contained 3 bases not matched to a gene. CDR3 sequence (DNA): TGTGCCAGTGTGGGACAGGGCTCCTACGAGCAGTACTTA. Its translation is CASVGQGSYEQYL.